Detailed here is one TCR beta chain. The target antigen is unknown. This specimen comes from a study of cytomegalovirus exposure and HLA in healthy donors. For the study at large: Inside one of the first data releases sat around 85 million unique TCRs taken from HLA-typed donors. Whole-study findings and limits: The investigators catalogued under 200 TCR beta chains as cytomegalovirus-associated. Follow-up analysis seemed to connect common viral pathogens with several of the most significant clusters identified.

PCR was performed using 60 Vbeta and 13 Jbeta primers. Measured with immunoSEQ multiplex PCR; TCRdb has only the in-frame clones, and not every one. This repertoire shows approximately 76,000 clones, 65% to 85% found once; its top ten account for roughly 15%. CDR1 MNHEY and CDR2 SVGAGI come from the germline V gene. This CDR3 region has 13 residues. V shed 6 bases and J shed 5 bases, with 13 bases lying between them. Material: PBMCs. This TCR was sampled from a woman aged 40 to 50 in good health and CMV-seropositive. J is TRBJ1-1 and V is TRBV6-5; D gene uncertain. The CDR3 coding sequence is TGTGCCAGCAGCCCTCGGGTTTCTACTGAAGCTTTCTTT. It is translated as CASSPRVSTEAFF.